This T cell receptor (beta chain) was sequenced for a study of blood T cell repertoires in COVID-19. In germline, CDR1 is MNHNY, CDR2 SVGAGI (reference sequence). There are 16 residues in the CDR3. The V and J ends lost 3 bases and 7 bases, in that order; junction bases with no gene match: 9. Original data processing: Reference gene primer amplification gave estimated nucleated cell counts. The data were produced by immunoSEQ multiplex PCR, yet TCRdb's version contains in-frame clones alone and is incomplete. Clonal size and the V and J genes are those of that table, whereas D and trimming came from the DNA. This table holds around 300,000 clones, just over 85% found once.

This sequence joins TRBV6-6 and TRBJ2-7, with 13 positions matching TRBD2. The receptor was isolated from a woman under 40 with active or convalescent COVID-19. The sequenced material came from peripheral blood. The CDR3 DNA follows: TGTGCCAGCAGTTATCCCGGACTAGCGGGGGCGGGGGAGCAGTACTTC. Protein product: CASSYPGLAGAGEQYF.